This T cell receptor (beta chain) stems from a study of beta chain features in type 1 diabetes. Regarding this clone: Its antigen is as yet unknown.

General study points: Cells carrying high TCR expression could end up over-represented when cDNA is sequenced.

Reverse transcribing all isolated RNA meant expressed TCRB transcripts were sequenced. Method: immunoSEQ multiplex PCR; TCRdb's copy keeps in-frame clones and lacks some. This table holds around 190,000 clones, roughly an eighth found once. Germline CDR1 is MDHEN and CDR2 is SYDVKM. The CDR3 loop spans 15 amino acids. V gave up 2 bases and J gave up 4 bases, with 15 bases separating them. This TCR was sampled from a woman under 30 in good health. Sequenced input: central memory CD4+ T cells from blood. The chain joins TRBV28 to TRBJ2-7; a possible D gene is TRBD2 (5 bases). CDR3 nucleotides: TGTGCCAGCAGTTTAGGAGGACCTACCTTATACGAGCAGTACTTC. This encodes CASSLGGPTLYEQYF.